The T cell receptor (beta chain) described here comes from a study of beta chain features in type 1 diabetes. About the research overall: No patient-donor differences in age, gender, total cells or subset yield.

Study results and limitations: More deletions and fewer insertions at VDJ junctions were found in patients with type 1 diabetes. Researchers cautioned that cDNA sequencing could over-represent cells with high TCR expression. Moderately but significantly shorter TCRB CDR3s were found in Type 1 diabetes patients in all four CD4+ subsets.

Concerning this clone itself: Its specificity is unknown.

Isolated RNA was reverse transcribed in full, so expressed TCRB transcripts were sequenced. Measured with immunoSEQ multiplex PCR; TCRdb has only the in-frame clones, and not every one. The table has about 640,000 clones, under 15% seen once; the top ten hold 0.095% to 0.15%. Sorted CD4+ subsets: naive, central memory, regulatory, stem cell-like memory (CD45RO/CCR7/CD25/CD127/CD95/CD27 panel). The CDR3 length is 14 residues. Germline assignment: CDR1 MDHEN and CDR2 SYDVKM. Between the trimmed V and J ends, which lost 7 bases and 0 bases, there was a span of 10 bases. Sequencing used naive CD4+ T cells from blood. This chain connects TRBV28 to TRBJ2-1; D could derive from TRBD1 or TRBD2 (5 bases each). The receptor comes from a man aged 25-45 years with type 1 diabetes. The CDR3: CASIEGSSYNEQFF. CDR3 in DNA: TGTGCCAGCATTGAGGGGTCCTCCTACAATGAGCAGTTCTTC.